The 26 T cell receptor beta chains listed next were all sequenced from one sample in a study of shared clonotypes between healthy human individuals. Profiling relied on immunoSEQ multiplex PCR, and the TCRdb table lists in-frame clones only, not all of them. The sample contains about 600,000 clones, around 81% of which appear only once. Sample: PBMCs. Source of these receptors: a woman in her thirties or forties in good health. Some clones in this sample may be carry-over from other donors' samples.

The V and J genes are TRBV25-1 and TRBJ1-2; 9 nucleotides align to TRBD1. Trimming cost V 0 bases and J 2 bases; bases outside gene matches: 10. The CDR3 extends over 18 amino acids. Germline lookup yields CDR1 MGHDK and CDR2 SYGVNS. The CDR3 sequence is CASSEYYSTTGGNYGYTF. CDR3 nucleotides: TGTGCCAGCAGTGAATATTATAGTACTACAGGGGGCAACTATGGCTACACCTTC.

This rearrangement joins TRBV7-2 to TRBJ2-7; TRBD2 matches at 9 bases. The junction had 6 bases not matched to a gene; V was cut back by 4 bases and J by 2 bases. In germline, CDR1 is SGHTA, CDR2 FQGNSA. This CDR3 comprises 15 residues. The CDR3 protein is CASSSGGTSTYEQYF. The CDR3 nucleotides are TGTGCCAGCAGCTCAGGGGGGACTAGCACCTACGAGCAGTACTTC.

In DNA, the CDR3 is TGTGCCAGTAGTATGAGACAGGGATATAGCAATCAGCCCCAGCATTTT. This encodes CASSMRQGYSNQPQHF. The chain links TRBV19 to TRBJ1-5, with 7 bases matching TRBD1. From germline, CDR1 is LNHDA and CDR2 SQIVND (reference sequence). The junction had 5 bases not matched to a gene; V was cut back by 3 bases and J by 0 bases. The CDR3 length is 16 residues. Complete variable domain (other parts from reference TRBV19 and TRBJ1-5): DGGITQSPKYLFRKEGQNVTLSCEQNLNHDAMYWYRQDPGQGLRLIYYSQIVNDFQKGDIAEGYSVSREKKESFPLTVTSAQKNPTAFYLCASSMRQGYSNQPQHFGDGTRLSIL.

CDR3 residues: CASSLSPLKHPNQPQHF. The CDR3 DNA is TGTGCCAGCAGTTTATCCCCCCTCAAGCATCCCAATCAGCCCCAGCATTTT. V gene TRBV28 combines with J gene TRBJ1-5, with D unclear. CDR1 is MDHEN, CDR2 SYDVKM, per germline. V lost 1 base and J 3 bases, leaving 16 bases between the germline ends. The CDR3 runs 17 residues.

The chain employs TRBV19 and TRBJ2-1; 13 bases map to TRBD2. CDR3 size: 15 residues. V lost 4 bases to trimming and J lost 8 bases; unmatched junction nucleotides: 5. CDR1 and CDR2 from the germline V gene are LNHDA and SQIVND (reference sequence). CDR3: CASSTTSGRRDEQFF. The CDR3 bases are TGTGCCAGTAGTACGACTAGCGGGAGGAGAGATGAGCAGTTCTTC.

About this clone itself: A far larger clone is only one base removed, so a read error is likely. The chain uses TRBV6-6 and TRBJ1-1; D gene ambiguous. Trimming stripped 4 bases from V and 0 bases from J, with 9 bases between. Germline V gene lookup returns CDR1 MNHNY and CDR2 SVGAGI (reference sequence). The CDR3 loop spans 14 amino acids. CDR3: CASSCSTLNTEAFF. DNA of the CDR3: TGTGCCAGCAGTTGCTCGACTCTGAACACTGAAGCTTTCTTT.

This clone showed up just once. The CDR3 here is CASGPQPGPLNEKLFF. The CDR3, as DNA: TGTGCTAGTGGTCCCCAACCGGGACCGCTGAATGAAAAACTGTTTTTT. The chain uses TRBV12-5 and TRBJ1-4; possibly TRBD1 for D (5 bases). The V gene lost 5 bases and the J gene lost 5 bases, with 18 bases spanning the gap. The CDR3 runs 16 residues. Germline V gene sequence: CDR1 LGHNT, CDR2 FRNRAP.

This clone was picked up one time. The chain links TRBV7-2 to TRBJ2-7, with 7 bases identical to TRBD1. The CDR3 covers 14 residues. Trimming took 5 bases from V and 3 from J; bases not matched to a gene: 7. Germline loops: CDR1 SGHTA, CDR2 FQGNSA. CDR3 nucleotides: TGTGCCAGCAGCCCAAGGACAGGCTACTACGAGCAGTACTTC. This encodes CASSPRTGYYEQYF.

This clone was counted at least ten times. The rearrangement links TRBV10-2 to TRBJ2-3; a weak D match, TRBD2 (5 bases). Germline V gives CDR1 WSHSY, CDR2 SAAADI. CDR3 length: 14 residues. V was clipped by 4 bases and J by 8 bases, with 16 bases between them. The CDR3 loop is CASSVDELRATQYF. CDR3 DNA: TGCGCCAGCAGTGTGGATGAGCTGAGGGCTACGCAGTATTTT.

The chain is built from TRBV29-1 and TRBJ2-2; D assignment may be TRBD1 or TRBD2 (5 bases each). The CDR3 length is 16 residues. Germline CDR1 is SQVTM and CDR2 is ANQGSEA. V gave up 4 bases and J gave up 0 bases, with 15 bases separating them. The CDR3 DNA follows: TGCAGCGTTGCCGGGACGAAAAATGCGAACACCGGGGAGCTGTTTTTT. Protein product: CSVAGTKNANTGELFF.

This clone was seen a handful of times. The chain has TRBV5-1 and TRBJ1-4; 9 bases match TRBD1. CDR3 length: 16 amino acids. Germline trimming cut 2 bases from V and 5 bases from J; bases unmatched to any gene: 7. The germline gives CDR1 SGHRS, CDR2 YFSETQ. This CDR3 reads CASSFSRQGENEKLFF. DNA for the CDR3: TGCGCCAGCAGCTTCTCCCGACAGGGGGAGAATGAAAAACTGTTTTTT.

This clone was seen more than once but under ten times. The chain uses TRBV5-1 and TRBJ1-1; perhaps TRBD1 as D (5 bases). V was shortened by 0 bases and J by 0 bases, with 12 bases between the two germline ends. Germline-derived CDR1 and CDR2 are SGHRS and YFSETQ. This CDR3 has 16 amino acids. CDR3 DNA: TGCGCCAGCAGCTTGGAGGGGTCGGGGGTGAACACTGAAGCTTTCTTT. It translates to CASSLEGSGVNTEAFF.

For this clone: Other DNA sequences in this sample translate to the same CDR3. The V call is TRBV11-2, the J call TRBJ2-7; tentatively, D is TRBD1 (5 bases). Trimming took 5 bases from V and 7 from J, leaving 24 bases between them. Looked up from germline, CDR1 is SGHAT and CDR2 is FQNNGV. The length of the CDR3 is 16 residues. The CDR3 DNA sequence: TGTGCCAGCAGCCCTAGGTTGGGGCTAACCTTCGGTGAGCAGTACTTC. Its protein product is CASSPRLGLTFGEQYF.

J is TRBJ2-7 and V is TRBV4-1; 13 positions match TRBD2. The CDR3 sequence is 20 residues long. Germline V gives CDR1 MGHRA, CDR2 YSYEKL. V was clipped by 3 bases and J by 4 bases; unmatched bases: 18. The DNA for the CDR3 is TGCGCCAGCAGCCAGCCCAGTCGAATCGGACTAGCGGGAGTCAGATACGAGCAGTACTTC. Protein product: CASSQPSRIGLAGVRYEQYF.

This clone turned up a few times. The chain recombines TRBV28 with TRBJ1-2, with D possibly being TRBD1 (5 bases). Germline loops: CDR1 MDHEN, CDR2 SYDVKM. Trimming left V 5 bases short and J 8 bases short, with 15 bases between. The CDR3 loop spans 13 amino acids. In DNA form, the CDR3 reads TGTGCCAGCAGTGAACCCCCGGGGGAAGGCTACACCTTC. This gives the protein CASSEPPGEGYTF.

The V gene is TRBV28, the J gene TRBJ2-6, with D unresolved. The V end lost 10 bases, the J end lost 0 bases, and 7 bases lay between the germline ends. The germline gives CDR1 MDHEN, CDR2 SYDVKM. CDR3 length: 13 residues. CDR3 in DNA: TGTGCCACCCACAACTCTGGGGCCAACGTCCTGACTTTC. Protein: CATHNSGANVLTF.

The chain has TRBV23-1 and TRBJ2-5, with TRBD2 identical over 11 bases. TRBV23-1 is sorted into the ORF group, with uncertain function. Trimming took 0 bases from V and 1 from J; bases not matched to a gene: 19. The CDR3 contains 22 residues. DNA for the CDR3: TGCGCCAGCAGTCAATCGGTGGGGTTTAGCGGGAGGGGAAAGGAGCCCCAAGAGACCCAGTACTTC. Residues: CASSQSVGFSGRGKEPQETQYF.

Worth noting for this clone: Other DNA sequences within the sample encode an identical CDR3. In DNA form, the CDR3 reads TGTGCCAGCAGTTCCGACGGGGCGAACGAAAAACTGTTTTTT. This gives the protein CASSSDGANEKLFF. The chain combines TRBV6-5 with TRBJ1-4, with D possibly TRBD1 on 5 matching bases. CDR1 and CDR2 (germline): MNHEY, SVGAGI. Trimming took 4 bases from V and 8 from J, leaving 14 bases between them. This CDR3 has 14 residues.

The chain carries TRBV27 and TRBJ2-5; no definite D call. The V gene's germline CDR1 is MNHEY and CDR2 SMNVEV (reference sequence). Trimming took off 3 bases at V and 5 bases at J, with 13 bases between the two ends. The CDR3 sequence is 14 residues long. This CDR3 is CASSFDPAYETQYF. Here the CDR3 DNA reads TGTGCCAGCAGTTTCGACCCCGCGTATGAGACCCAGTACTTC.

In the case of this clone: Its ends do not fully match the called genes, so a read error is possible. The rearrangement links TRBV27 to TRBJ2-1, with D perhaps TRBD1 (6 bases). The germline V gene has CDR1 MNHEY and CDR2 SMNVEV (reference sequence). The CDR3 totals 14 residues. The CDR3 loop is CASSLRRTANEQLF. The DNA of the CDR3 is TGTGCCAGCAGTTTAAGACGGACAGCCAATGAGCAGCTCTTC.

The J gene is TRBJ2-3, the V gene TRBV18; 8 bases align to TRBD1. The CDR3 extends over 14 amino acids. In germline, CDR1 is KGHSH, CDR2 LQKENI. The trim removed 3 bases at V and 5 bases at J, leaving 4 bases unmatched. The CDR3 DNA reads as TGTGCCAGCTCACCCGACAGGGGACGAGATACGCAGTATTTT. It is translated as CASSPDRGRDTQYF.

The chain links TRBV5-1 to TRBJ2-2, with 11 bases aligning to TRBD1. The length of the CDR3 is 17 residues. Germline trimming cut 3 bases from V and 5 bases from J; bases unmatched to any gene: 9. From germline, CDR1 is SGHRS and CDR2 YFSETQ. The CDR3 sequence is CASSSKTDRGRTGELFF. The DNA for the CDR3 is TGCGCCAGCAGCTCGAAAACGGACAGGGGGCGTACCGGGGAGCTGTTTTTT. Together with reference TRBV5-1 and TRBJ2-2, the CDR3 gives the full variable domain: KAGVTQTPRYLIKTRGQQVTLSCSPISGHRSVSWYQQTPGQGLQFLFEYFSETQRNKGNFPGRFSGRQFSNSRSEMNVSTLELGDSALYLCASSSKTDRGRTGELFFGEGSRLTVL.

This chain connects TRBV18 to TRBJ2-7; possible D gene TRBD2, 6 bases. Germline lookup yields CDR1 KGHSH and CDR2 LQKENI. V shed 3 bases and J shed 0 bases, with 18 bases lying between them. This CDR3 comprises 17 residues. For the CDR3, the DNA is TGTGCCAGCTCACCGAGGCTCCTAGCGAGCAGCTCCTACGAGCAGTACTTC. It codes for CASSPRLLASSSYEQYF.

The chain joins TRBV27 to TRBJ2-7; the D is unclear. CDR1 and CDR2 from the germline V gene are MNHEY and SMNVEV (reference sequence). CDR3 length: 16 amino acids. Trimming stripped 5 bases from V and 5 bases from J, with 22 bases between. The CDR3 here is CASSPALRGRYNEQYF. The DNA of the CDR3 is TGTGCCAGCAGTCCCGCCCTCCGAGGACGTTACAACGAGCAGTACTTC.

The chain combines TRBV7-9 with TRBJ2-5, with 7 positions matching TRBD1. The V gene's germline CDR1 is SEHNR and CDR2 FQNEAQ (reference sequence). The CDR3 sequence is 12 residues long. Trimming removed 5 bases from V and 5 bases from J; junction bases left unmatched: 2. The CDR3 DNA sequence: TGTGCCAGCAGCCCCAGGGGGGAGACCCAGTACTTC. It encodes CASSPRGETQYF.

V and J are TRBV4-3 and TRBJ2-5; TRBD2 matches 9 bases. V shed 0 bases, J shed 0 bases, and the junction held 14 bases outside the gene matches. This CDR3 comprises 20 residues. Germline-derived CDR1 and CDR2 are LGHNA and YSLEER. In DNA, the CDR3 is TGCGCCAGCAGCCAAGATAGAGGGTTAGGAGCGGGAGGTTACCAAGAGACCCAGTACTTC. Its protein is CASSQDRGLGAGGYQETQYF.